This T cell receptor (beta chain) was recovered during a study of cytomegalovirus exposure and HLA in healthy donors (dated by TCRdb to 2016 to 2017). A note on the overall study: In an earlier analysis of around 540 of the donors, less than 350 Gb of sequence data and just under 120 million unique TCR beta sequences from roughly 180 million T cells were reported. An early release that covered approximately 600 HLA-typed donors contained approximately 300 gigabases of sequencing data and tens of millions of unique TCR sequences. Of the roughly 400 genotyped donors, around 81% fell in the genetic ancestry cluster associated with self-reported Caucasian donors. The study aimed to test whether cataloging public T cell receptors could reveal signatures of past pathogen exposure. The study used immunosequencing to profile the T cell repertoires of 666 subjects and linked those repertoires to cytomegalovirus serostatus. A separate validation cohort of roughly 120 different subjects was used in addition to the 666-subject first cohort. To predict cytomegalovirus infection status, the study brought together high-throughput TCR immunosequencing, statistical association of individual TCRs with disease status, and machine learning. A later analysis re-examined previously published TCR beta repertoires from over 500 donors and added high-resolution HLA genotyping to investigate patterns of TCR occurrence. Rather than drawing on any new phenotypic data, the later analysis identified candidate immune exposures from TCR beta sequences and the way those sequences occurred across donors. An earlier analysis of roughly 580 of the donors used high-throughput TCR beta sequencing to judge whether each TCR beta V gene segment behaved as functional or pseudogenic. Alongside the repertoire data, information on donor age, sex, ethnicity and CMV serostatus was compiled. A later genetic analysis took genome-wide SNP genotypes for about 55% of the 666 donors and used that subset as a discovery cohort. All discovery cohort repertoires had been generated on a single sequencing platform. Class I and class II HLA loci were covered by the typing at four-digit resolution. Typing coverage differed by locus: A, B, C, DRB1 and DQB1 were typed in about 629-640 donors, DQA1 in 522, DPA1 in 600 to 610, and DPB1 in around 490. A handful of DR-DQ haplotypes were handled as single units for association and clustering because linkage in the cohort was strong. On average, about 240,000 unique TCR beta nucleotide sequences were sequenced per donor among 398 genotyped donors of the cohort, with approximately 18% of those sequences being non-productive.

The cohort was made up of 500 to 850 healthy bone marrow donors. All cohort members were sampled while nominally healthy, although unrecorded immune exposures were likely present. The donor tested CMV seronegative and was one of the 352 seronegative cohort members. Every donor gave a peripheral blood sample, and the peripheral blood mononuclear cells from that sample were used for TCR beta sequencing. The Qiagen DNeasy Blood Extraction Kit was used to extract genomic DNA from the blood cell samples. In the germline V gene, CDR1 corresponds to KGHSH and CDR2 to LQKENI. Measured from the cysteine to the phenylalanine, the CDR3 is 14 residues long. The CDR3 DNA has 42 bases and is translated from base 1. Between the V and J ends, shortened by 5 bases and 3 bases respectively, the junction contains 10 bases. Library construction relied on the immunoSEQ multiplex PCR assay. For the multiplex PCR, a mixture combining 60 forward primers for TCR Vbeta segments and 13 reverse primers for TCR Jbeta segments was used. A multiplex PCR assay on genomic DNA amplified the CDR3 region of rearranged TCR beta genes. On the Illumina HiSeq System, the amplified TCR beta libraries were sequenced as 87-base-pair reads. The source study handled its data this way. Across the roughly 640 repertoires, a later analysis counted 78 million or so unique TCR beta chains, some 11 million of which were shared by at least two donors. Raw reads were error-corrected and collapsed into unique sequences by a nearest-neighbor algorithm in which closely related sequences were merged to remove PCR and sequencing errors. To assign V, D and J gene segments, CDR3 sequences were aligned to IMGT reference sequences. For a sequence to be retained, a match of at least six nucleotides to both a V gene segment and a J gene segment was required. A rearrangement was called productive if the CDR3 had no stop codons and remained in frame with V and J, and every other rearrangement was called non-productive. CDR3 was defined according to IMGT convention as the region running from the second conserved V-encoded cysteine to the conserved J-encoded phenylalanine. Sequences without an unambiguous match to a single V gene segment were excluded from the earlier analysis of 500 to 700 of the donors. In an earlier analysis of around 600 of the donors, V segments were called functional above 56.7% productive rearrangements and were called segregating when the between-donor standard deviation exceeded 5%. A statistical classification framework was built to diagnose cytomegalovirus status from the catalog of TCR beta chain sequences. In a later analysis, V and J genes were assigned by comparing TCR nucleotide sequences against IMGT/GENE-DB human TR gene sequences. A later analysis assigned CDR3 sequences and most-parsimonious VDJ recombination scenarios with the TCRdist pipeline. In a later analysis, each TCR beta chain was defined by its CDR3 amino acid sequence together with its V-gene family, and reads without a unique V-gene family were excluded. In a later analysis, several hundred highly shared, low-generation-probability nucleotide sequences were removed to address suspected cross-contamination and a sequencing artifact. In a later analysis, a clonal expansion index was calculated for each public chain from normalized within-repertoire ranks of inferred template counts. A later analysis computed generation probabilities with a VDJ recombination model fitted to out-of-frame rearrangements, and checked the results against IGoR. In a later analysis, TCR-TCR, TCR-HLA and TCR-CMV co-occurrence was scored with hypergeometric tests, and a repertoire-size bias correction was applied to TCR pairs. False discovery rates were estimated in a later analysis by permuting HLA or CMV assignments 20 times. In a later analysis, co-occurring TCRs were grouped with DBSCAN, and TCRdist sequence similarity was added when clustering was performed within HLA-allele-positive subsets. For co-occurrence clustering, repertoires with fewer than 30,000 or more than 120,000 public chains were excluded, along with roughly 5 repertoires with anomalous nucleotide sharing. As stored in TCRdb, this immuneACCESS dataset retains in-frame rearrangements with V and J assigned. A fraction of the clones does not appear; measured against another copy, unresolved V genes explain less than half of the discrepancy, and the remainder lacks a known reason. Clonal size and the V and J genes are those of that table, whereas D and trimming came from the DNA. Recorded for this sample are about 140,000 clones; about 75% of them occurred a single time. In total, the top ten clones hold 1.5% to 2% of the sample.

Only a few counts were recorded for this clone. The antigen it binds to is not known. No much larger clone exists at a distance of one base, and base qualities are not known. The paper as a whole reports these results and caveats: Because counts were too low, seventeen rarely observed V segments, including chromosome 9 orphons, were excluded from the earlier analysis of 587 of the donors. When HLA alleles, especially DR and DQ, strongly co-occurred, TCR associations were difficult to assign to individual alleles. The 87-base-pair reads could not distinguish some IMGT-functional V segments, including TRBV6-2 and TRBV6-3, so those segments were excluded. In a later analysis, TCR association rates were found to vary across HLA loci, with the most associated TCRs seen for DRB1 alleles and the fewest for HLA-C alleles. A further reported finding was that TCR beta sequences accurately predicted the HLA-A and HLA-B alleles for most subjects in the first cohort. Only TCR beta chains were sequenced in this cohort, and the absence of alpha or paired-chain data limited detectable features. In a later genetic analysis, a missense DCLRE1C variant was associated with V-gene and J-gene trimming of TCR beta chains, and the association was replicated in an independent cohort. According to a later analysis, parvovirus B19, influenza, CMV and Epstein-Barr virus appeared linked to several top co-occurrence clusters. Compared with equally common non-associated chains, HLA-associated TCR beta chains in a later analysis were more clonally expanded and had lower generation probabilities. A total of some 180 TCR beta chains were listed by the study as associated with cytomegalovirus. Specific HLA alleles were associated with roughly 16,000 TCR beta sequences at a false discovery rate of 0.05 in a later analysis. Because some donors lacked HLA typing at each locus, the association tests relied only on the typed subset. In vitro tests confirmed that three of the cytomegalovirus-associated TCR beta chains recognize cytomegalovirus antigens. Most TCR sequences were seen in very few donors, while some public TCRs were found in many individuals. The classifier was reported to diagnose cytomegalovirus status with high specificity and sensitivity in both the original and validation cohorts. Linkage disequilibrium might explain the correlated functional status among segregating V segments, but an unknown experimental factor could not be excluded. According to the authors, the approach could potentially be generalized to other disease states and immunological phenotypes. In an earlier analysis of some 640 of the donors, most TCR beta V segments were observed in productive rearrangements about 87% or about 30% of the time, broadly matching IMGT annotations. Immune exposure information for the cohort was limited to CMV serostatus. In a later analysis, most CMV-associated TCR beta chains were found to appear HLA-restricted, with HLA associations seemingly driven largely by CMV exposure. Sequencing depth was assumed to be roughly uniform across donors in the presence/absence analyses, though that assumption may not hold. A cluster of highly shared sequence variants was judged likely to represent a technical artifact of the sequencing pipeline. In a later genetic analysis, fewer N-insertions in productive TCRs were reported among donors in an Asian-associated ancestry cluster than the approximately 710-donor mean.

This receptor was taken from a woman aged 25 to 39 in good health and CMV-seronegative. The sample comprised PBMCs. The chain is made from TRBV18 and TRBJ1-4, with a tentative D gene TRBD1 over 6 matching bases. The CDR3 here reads CASSRGTPNEKLFF. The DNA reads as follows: TGTGCCAGCTCAAGGGGGACCCCTAATGAAAAACTGTTTTTT.